This section outlines one TCR beta chain sequence together with its context. Its antigen remains unidentified. Each donor was healthy, and each was a bone marrow donor. Amplification used 60 Vbeta primers and 13 Jbeta primers. Data came from immunoSEQ multiplex PCR; TCRdb stores just in-frame clones and leaves some out. The sample includes approximately 140,000 clones, roughly 88% of them seen just once. This record comes from a study of cytomegalovirus exposure and HLA in healthy donors. Study outcomes and limitations: A missense variant in DCLRE1C was later tied to TCR beta V- and J-gene trimming.

Material: PBMCs. The source of this sequence is a man over 45 in good health and CMV-seronegative.

CDR3 DNA: TGTGCCAGCTCTCTCGGGACAGCTAACAATCAGCCCCAGCATTTT. Amino acid sequence: CASSLGTANNQPQHF. This chain connects TRBV18 to TRBJ1-5; 7 nucleotides align to TRBD1. Germline V lookup: CDR1 KGHSH, CDR2 LQKENI. V shed 6 bases and J 3 bases; nucleotides not matched to a gene: 8. The CDR3 is 15 amino acids.